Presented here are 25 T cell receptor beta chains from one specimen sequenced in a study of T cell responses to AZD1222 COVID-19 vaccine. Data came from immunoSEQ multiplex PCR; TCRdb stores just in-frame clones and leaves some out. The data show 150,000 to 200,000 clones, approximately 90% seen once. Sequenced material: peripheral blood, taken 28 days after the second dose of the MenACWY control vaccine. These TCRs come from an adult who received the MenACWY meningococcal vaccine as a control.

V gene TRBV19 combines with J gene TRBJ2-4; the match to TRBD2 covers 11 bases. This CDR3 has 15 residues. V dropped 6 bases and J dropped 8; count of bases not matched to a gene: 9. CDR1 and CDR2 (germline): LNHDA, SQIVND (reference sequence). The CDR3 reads CASRTSGGRSHIQYF. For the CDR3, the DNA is TGTGCCAGTAGAACTAGCGGGGGCCGGTCTCACATTCAGTACTTC. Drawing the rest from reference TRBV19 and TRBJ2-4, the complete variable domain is DGGITQSPKYLFRKEGQNVTLSCEQNLNHDAMYWYRQDPGQGLRLIYYSQIVNDFQKGDIAEGYSVSREKKESFPLTVTSAQKNPTAFYLCASRTSGGRSHIQYFGAGTRLSVL.

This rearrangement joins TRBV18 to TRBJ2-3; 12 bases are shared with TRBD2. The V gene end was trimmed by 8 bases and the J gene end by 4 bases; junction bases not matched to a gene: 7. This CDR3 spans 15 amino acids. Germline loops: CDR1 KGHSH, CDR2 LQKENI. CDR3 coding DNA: TGTGCCAGCACCCGACTAGCGGGAGTGGCAGATACGCAGTATTTT. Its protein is CASTRLAGVADTQYF.

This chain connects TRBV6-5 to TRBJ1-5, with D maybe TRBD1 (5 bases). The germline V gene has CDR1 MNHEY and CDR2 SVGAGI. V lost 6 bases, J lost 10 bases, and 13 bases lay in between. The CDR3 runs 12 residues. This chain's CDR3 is CASSGGVKPQHF. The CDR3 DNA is TGTGCCAGCAGCGGGGGGGTGAAACCCCAGCATTTT.

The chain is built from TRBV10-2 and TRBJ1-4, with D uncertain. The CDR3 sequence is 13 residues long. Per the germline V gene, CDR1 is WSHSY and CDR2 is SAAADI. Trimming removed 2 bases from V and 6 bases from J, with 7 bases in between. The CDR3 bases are TGCGCCAGCAGTGAGCGGCAGGATGAAAAACTGTTTTTT. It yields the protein CASSERQDEKLFF.

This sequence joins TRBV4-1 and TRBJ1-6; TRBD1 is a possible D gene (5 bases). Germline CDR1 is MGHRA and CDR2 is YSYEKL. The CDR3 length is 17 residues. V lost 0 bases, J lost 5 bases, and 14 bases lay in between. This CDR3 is CASSQDIGASDNSPLHF. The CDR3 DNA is TGCGCCAGCAGCCAAGATATCGGGGCGAGTGATAATTCACCCCTCCACTTT.

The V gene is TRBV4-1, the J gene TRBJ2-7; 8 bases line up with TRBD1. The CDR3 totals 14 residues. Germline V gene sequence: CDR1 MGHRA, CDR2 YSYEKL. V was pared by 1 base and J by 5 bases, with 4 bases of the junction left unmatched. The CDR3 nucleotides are TGCGCCAGCAGCCAAGGACAGGGGTTTGACGAGCAGTACTTC. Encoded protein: CASSQGQGFDEQYF.

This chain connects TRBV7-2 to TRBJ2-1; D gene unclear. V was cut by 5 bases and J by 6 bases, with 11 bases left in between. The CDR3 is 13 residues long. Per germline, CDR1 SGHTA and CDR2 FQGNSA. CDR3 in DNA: TGTGCCAGCAGCCTTCTCGGACGCAATGAGCAGTTCTTC. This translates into CASSLLGRNEQFF.

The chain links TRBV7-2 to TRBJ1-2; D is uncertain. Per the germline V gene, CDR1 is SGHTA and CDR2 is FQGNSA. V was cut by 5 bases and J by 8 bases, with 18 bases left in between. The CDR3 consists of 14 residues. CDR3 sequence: CASSPTPRSAGYTF. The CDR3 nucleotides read TGTGCCAGCAGCCCAACGCCACGTTCGGCAGGCTACACCTTC. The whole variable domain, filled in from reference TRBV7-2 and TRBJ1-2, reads GAGVSQSPSNKVTEKGKDVELRCDPISGHTALYWYRQSLGQGLEFLIYFQGNSAPDKSGLPSDRFSAERTGGSVSTLTIQRTQQEDSAVYLCASSPTPRSAGYTFGSGTRLTVV.

The DNA for the CDR3 is TGCAGCGTTGAAGGGGGAACGGGCTACACCTTC. It translates to CSVEGGTGYTF. This chain uses TRBV29-1 with TRBJ1-2; unclear D gene. The CDR3 length is 11 residues. CDR1 and CDR2 from the germline V gene are SQVTM and ANQGSEA. V dropped 1 base and J dropped 8 bases, with 8 bases sitting between them. Looking up the rest from reference TRBV29-1 and TRBJ1-2 gives the full variable domain: SAVISQKPSRDICQRGTSLTIQCQVDSQVTMMFWYRQQPGQSLTLIATANQGSEATYESGFVIDKFPISRPNLTFSTLTVSNMSPEDSSIYLCSVEGGTGYTFGSGTRLTVV.

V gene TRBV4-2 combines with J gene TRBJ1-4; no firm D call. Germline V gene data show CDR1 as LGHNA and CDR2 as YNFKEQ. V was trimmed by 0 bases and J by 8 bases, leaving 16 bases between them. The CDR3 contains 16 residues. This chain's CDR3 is CASSQDQVSLGEKLFF. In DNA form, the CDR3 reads TGTGCCAGCAGCCAAGATCAGGTCTCCCTAGGGGAAAAACTGTTTTTT.

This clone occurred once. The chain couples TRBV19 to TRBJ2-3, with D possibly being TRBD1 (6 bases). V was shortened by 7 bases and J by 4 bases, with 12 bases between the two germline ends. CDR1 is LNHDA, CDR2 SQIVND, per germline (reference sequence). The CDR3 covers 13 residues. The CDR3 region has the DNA TGTGCCAGTACGCAGGGGCGGGCAGATACGCAGTATTTT. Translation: CASTQGRADTQYF.

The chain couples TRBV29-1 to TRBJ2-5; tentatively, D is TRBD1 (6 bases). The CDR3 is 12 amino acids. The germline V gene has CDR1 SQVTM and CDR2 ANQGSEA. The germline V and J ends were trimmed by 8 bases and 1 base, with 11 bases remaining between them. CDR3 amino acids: CSSGQLQETQYF. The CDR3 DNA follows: TGCAGCTCTGGACAGCTCCAAGAGACCCAGTACTTC.

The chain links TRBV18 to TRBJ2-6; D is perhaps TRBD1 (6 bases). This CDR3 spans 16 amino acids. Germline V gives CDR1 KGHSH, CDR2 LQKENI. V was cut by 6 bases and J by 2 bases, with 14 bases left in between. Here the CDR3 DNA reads TGTGCCAGCTCGGTAACAGGGAAGGCTGGGGCCAACGTCCTGACTTTC. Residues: CASSVTGKAGANVLTF.

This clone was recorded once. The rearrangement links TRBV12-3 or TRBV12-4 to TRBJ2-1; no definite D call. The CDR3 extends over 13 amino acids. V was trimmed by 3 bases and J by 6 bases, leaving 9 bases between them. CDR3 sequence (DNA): TGTGCCAGCAGTTTGGGCCTCCCCAATGAGCAGTTCTTC. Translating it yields CASSLGLPNEQFF.

This CDR3 reads CATSDTRTGGGTQYF. CDR3 in DNA: TGTGCCACCAGTGATACCCGGACTGGTGGAGGGACCCAGTACTTC. The chain recombines TRBV24-1 with TRBJ2-5; tentative D call: TRBD2 (5 bases). The V gene lost 3 bases and the J gene lost 7 bases, with 17 bases spanning the gap. Germline V gene lookup returns CDR1 KGHDR and CDR2 SFDVKD. This CDR3 has 15 residues.

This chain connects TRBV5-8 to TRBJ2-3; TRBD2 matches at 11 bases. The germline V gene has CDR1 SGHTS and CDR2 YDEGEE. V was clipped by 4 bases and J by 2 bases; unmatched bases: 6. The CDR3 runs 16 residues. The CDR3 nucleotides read TGTGCCAGCAGCCAGGGACTAGCGGTATACACAGATACGCAGTATTTT. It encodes CASSQGLAVYTDTQYF. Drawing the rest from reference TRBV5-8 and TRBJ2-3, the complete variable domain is EAGVTQSPTHLIKTRGQQATLRCSPISGHTSVYWYQQALGLGLQFLLWYDEGEERNRGNFPPRFSGRQFPNYSSELNVNALELEDSALYLCASSQGLAVYTDTQYFGPGTRLTVL.

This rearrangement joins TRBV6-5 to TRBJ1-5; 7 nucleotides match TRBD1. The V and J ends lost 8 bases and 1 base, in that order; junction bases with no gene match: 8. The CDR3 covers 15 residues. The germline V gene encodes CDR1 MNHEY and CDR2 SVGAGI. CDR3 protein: CASSSQGWSNQPQHF. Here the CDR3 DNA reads TGTGCCAGCTCTTCACAGGGGTGGAGCAATCAGCCCCAGCATTTT.

The CDR3 here is CASSIGTGGANEQFF. In DNA, the CDR3 is TGTGCCAGTAGTATAGGGACAGGGGGGGCGAATGAGCAGTTCTTC. The V gene is TRBV19, the J gene TRBJ2-1; the match to TRBD1 covers 10 bases. Germline V gives CDR1 LNHDA, CDR2 SQIVND (reference sequence). This CDR3 has 15 amino acids. The V gene end was trimmed by 1 base and the J gene end by 7 bases; junction bases not matched to a gene: 4.

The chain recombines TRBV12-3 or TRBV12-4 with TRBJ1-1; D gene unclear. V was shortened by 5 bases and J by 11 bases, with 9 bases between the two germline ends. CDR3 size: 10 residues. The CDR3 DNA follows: TGTGCCAGCAGTCTTACGCGGGCTTTCTTT. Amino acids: CASSLTRAFF.

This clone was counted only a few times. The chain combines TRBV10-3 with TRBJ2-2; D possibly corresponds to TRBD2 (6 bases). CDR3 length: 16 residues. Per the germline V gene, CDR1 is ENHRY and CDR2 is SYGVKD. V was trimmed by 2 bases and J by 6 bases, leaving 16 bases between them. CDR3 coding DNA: TGTGCCATCAGTGAGCCCCGGCGGGACGCGTCCGGGGAGCTGTTTTTT. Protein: CAISEPRRDASGELFF.

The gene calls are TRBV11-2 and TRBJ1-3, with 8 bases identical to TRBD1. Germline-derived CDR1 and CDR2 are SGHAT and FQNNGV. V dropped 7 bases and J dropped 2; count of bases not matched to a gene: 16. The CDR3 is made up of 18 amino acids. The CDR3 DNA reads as TGTGCCAGCACCTCTACAGGGGGGCCCCCGGCAACTGGAAACACCATATATTTT. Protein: CASTSTGGPPATGNTIYF.

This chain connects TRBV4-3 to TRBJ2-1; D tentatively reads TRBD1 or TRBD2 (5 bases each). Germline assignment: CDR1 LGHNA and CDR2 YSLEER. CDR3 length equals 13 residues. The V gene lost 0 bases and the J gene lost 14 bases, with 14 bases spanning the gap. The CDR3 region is CASSQEIRDPKFF. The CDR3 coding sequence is TGCGCCAGCAGCCAAGAAATCCGGGACCCCAAGTTCTTC.

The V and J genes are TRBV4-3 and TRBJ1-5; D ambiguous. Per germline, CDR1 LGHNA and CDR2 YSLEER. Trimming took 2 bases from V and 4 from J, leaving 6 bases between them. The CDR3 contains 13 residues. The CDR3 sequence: CASSQRENQPQHF. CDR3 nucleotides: TGCGCCAGCAGCCAAAGGGAGAATCAGCCCCAGCATTTT.

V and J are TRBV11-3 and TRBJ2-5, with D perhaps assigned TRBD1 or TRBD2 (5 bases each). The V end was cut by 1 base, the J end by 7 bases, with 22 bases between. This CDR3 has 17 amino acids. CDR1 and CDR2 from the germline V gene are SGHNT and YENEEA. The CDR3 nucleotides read TGTGCCAGCAGCTTAGCGGGTGGGGGTTCCCTTCAGGGGACCCAGTACTTC. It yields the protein CASSLAGGGSLQGTQYF.

The chain's CDR3 is CASRGGQLNTEAFF. CDR3 nucleotides: TGCGCCAGCAGGGGGGGACAGCTGAACACTGAAGCTTTCTTT. V gene TRBV5-1 combines with J gene TRBJ1-1; TRBD1 matches 7 bases. The CDR3 covers 14 residues. Germline V CDR1 and CDR2: SGHRS, YFSETQ. Trimming removed 5 bases from V and 0 bases from J; junction bases left unmatched: 4. Full variable domain (remainder filled in from reference TRBV5-1 and TRBJ1-1): KAGVTQTPRYLIKTRGQQVTLSCSPISGHRSVSWYQQTPGQGLQFLFEYFSETQRNKGNFPGRFSGRQFSNSRSEMNVSTLELGDSALYLCASRGGQLNTEAFFGQGTRLTVV.